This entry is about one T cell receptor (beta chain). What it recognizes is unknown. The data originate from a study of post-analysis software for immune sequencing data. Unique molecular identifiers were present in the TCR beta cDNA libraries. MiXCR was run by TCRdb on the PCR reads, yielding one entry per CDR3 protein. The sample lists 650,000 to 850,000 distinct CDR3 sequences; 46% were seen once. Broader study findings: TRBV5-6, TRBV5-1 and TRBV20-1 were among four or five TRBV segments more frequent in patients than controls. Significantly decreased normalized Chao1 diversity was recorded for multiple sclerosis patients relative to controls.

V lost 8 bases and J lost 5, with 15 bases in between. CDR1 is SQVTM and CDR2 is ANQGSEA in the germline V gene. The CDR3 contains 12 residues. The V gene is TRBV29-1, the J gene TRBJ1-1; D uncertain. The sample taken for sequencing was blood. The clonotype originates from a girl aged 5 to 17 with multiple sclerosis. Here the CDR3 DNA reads TGCAGCCCCCGTAGCGGGGAGACTGAAGCTTTCTTT. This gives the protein CSPRSGETEAFF. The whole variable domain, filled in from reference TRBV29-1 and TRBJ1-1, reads SAVISQKPSRDICQRGTSLTIQCQVDSQVTMMFWYRQQPGQSLTLIATANQGSEATYESGFVIDKFPISRPNLTFSTLTVSNMSPEDSSIYLCSPRSGETEAFFGQGTRLTVV.